Sequencing of this T cell receptor (beta chain) was carried out in a study of response to subunit inactivated influenza vaccine. Using its own MiXCR run on the RT-PCR reads, TCRdb lists one record per CDR3 protein. This sample has about 160,000 distinct CDR3 sequences, with approximately 10% found just once. This clonotype appeared a few times. Its antigen remains unknown. Germline assignment: CDR1 DFQATT and CDR2 SNEGSKA (reference sequence). This CDR3 has 13 amino acids. Between the trimmed V and J ends, which lost 1 base and 5 bases, there was a span of 11 bases. Points from the study as a whole: Authors suggested few new T cells are recruited by each seasonal influenza vaccination.

The rearrangement uses TRBV20-1 and TRBJ1-2, with D possibly being TRBD1 (6 bases). This clonotype was sampled from a man in his forties or fifties who received an inactivated influenza vaccine. The sample here was non-naive T cells sorted from PBMCs, taken more than 35 days after vaccination. The CDR3 bases are TGCAGTGCTAGAGCCGGGACACAATATGGCTACACCTTC. Translation gives CSARAGTQYGYTF.